This T cell receptor beta chain was captured by sequencing in a study of PD-L1 blockade in urothelial cancer (dated by TCRdb to 2016 to 2017). A note on the overall study: Every patient began therapy at some point between 2013 and 2015 and was given atezolizumab 1,200 mg intravenously every 3 weeks. Twenty-five of 29 patients were males with bladder-origin urothelial cancer, and about 65% of the roughly 30 reported a prior smoking history. Patients had an ECOG performance status of 0 or 1 and had received between 0 and 3 prior chemotherapy regimens. Blood samples were analyzed at 3 weeks after treatment start (second dose) and at 6 weeks after treatment start. Blood samples gave a median of about 130,000 T cells and approximately 81,000 unique TCRs, with a median clonality of 0.080. The study was an exploratory multi-omic analysis of somatic, immune and clinical correlates of response to PD-L1 blockade with atezolizumab in urothelial cancer. TCR sequencing covered pretreatment tumor samples and matched, serially collected peripheral blood taken before and after atezolizumab treatment. Durable clinical benefit was defined as progression-free survival longer than 6 months, and TCR features were also tested against progression-free and overall survival. In the same patients, whole exome sequencing and RNA sequencing of pretreatment tumors were performed in addition to TCR sequencing. Durable clinical benefit was achieved by nine patients and was not achieved by 20 patients. Under 30 patients had pretreatment blood TCR-seq, 24 had at least one posttreatment blood collection, and 24 had tumor TCR-seq.

Synthetic TCR analog templates were spiked into each PCR to estimate absolute template abundance from read counts. TCRbeta CDR3 regions were amplified from genomic DNA with bias-controlled V and J gene primers using the immunoSEQ assay. Sequencing of rearranged TCRbeta segments was performed at approximately 20X coverage. The study's processing was this. Sequencing errors were corrected by clustering and CDR3s were annotated against IMGT to assign V, D and J genes. Only productive TCRbeta rearrangements were used in downstream analyses, excluding out-of-frame or stop-codon sequences. Clonality was computed as one minus Shannon entropy normalized by the log of the number of unique productive sequences. Clones differing between time points or between blood and tumor were identified using Fisher's exact test with Benjamini-Hochberg correction, with an adjusted p below 0.01 applied as the threshold. TCRdb mirrors the immuneACCESS table, restricted to in-frame sequences. Some clones are absent from its copies; in checked studies, under half trace to an unresolved V gene, and the reason for the others is unknown. The V and J calls and the clone size are those of that table, but D and trimming were determined from the DNA. This sample lists about 130,000 clones; around 84% were detected once. The ten largest clones represent 3.2% of the sample.

The intended sense of this specimen's time point label: pretreatment peripheral blood. The cohort included 25 to 30 patients with locally advanced or metastatic urothelial carcinoma who were treated at Memorial Sloan Kettering on a trial protocol. Peripheral blood mononuclear cells were collected pretreatment and during treatment, at between 1 and 8 total time points per patient. The Qiagen DNeasy Blood extraction kit was used to purify genomic DNA from total PBMCs and from tumor samples. PBMCs were collected pretreatment and during treatment, and were isolated and stored as previously described. Per the germline V gene, SGDLS is the CDR1 and YYNGEE is the CDR2. Taken from cysteine to phenylalanine, the CDR3 has 15 residues. The kept DNA is CDR3 alone, 45 bases in frame from the first base. At the junction V is shortened by 4 bases and J by 3 bases; bases outside the gene matches: 8. For this clone: Its cognate antigen has yet to be identified. No much larger clone exists at a distance of one base, and base qualities are not known.

What the study reported, not specific to this receptor: Among patients with durable benefit, tumor-associated TCR clones showed greater expansion in peripheral blood 3 weeks after treatment started (n = 22, p = 0.022). Because the sample size was small (n ≈ 27) and many exploratory analyses were performed, the results are intended to be hypothesis-generating. A pretreatment peripheral blood TCR clonality below the median was linked to improved progression-free and overall survival.

The receptor comes from a man aged 50-59 years with urothelial cancer. The chain uses TRBV9 and TRBJ1-2; 8 junctional bases match TRBD1. This material consisted of PBMCs, taken around atezolizumab (anti-PD-L1) treatment. The bases are TGTGCCAGCAGCACTCACGGACAGGGTCACTATGGCTACACCTTC. Its translation reads: CASSTHGQGHYGYTF.